Presented here are 18 T cell receptor beta chains from one specimen sequenced in a study of T-cell memory formation after mild COVID-19. TCRdb passed the 5' RACE reads through MiXCR, listing each CDR3 protein once. The sample lists tens of thousands of distinct CDR3 sequences; less than 8% were seen once. The sample taken for sequencing was PBMCs or a T cell subset sorted from them (not recorded which). The receptors here all came from an adult who had mild COVID-19 (a few samples of this study predate the infection). Cell type and time point are not known.

This clonotype has only a few counts. This chain uses TRBV5-5 with TRBJ2-5; TRBD1 agrees at 7 bases. V dropped 0 bases and J dropped 2; count of bases not matched to a gene: 10. The CDR3 has 17 amino acids. Germline values: CDR1 SGHKS, CDR2 YYEKEE (reference sequence). The CDR3 nucleotides read TGTGCCAGCAGCTTGGGACAGGGTCAGCTGTTACAAGAGACCCAGTACTTC. Protein sequence: CASSLGQGQLLQETQYF. Based on the CDR3 plus reference TRBV5-5 and TRBJ2-5, the full variable domain is DAGVTQSPTHLIKTRGQQVTLRCSPISGHKSVSWYQQVLGQGPQFIFQYYEKEERGRGNFPDRFSARQFPNYSSELNVNALLLGDSALYLCASSLGQGQLLQETQYFGPGTRLLVL.

This clonotype was counted only a few times. This chain links TRBV6-2 or TRBV6-3 with TRBJ2-1; D call uncertain. The CDR3 contains 15 residues. Germline CDR1 reads MNHEY; CDR2 reads SVGEGT. The germline V and J ends were trimmed by 0 bases and 3 bases, with 9 bases remaining between them. CDR3 in amino acids: CASSYSRLHYNEQFF. The CDR3 DNA is TGTGCCAGCAGTTACTCCAGACTCCACTACAATGAGCAGTTCTTC.

This clonotype has a handful of counts. V gene TRBV4-1 combines with J gene TRBJ1-5; weak D call: TRBD1 (5 bases). Germline V gives CDR1 MGHRA, CDR2 YSYEKL. V lost 3 bases to trimming and J lost 9 bases, with 21 bases between them. This CDR3 has 16 amino acids. DNA for the CDR3: TGCGCCAGCAGCCAGGACCGAGGTGGGGGGGGTCGGCCCCAGCATTTT. Translated, it gives CASSQDRGGGGRPQHF.

This clonotype was counted a few times. The V call is TRBV5-1, the J call TRBJ1-4; 12 bases agree with TRBD1. Trimming cost V 5 bases and J 5 bases; bases outside gene matches: 4. This CDR3 comprises 15 residues. Germline V gene sequence: CDR1 SGHRS, CDR2 YFSETQ. The CDR3 region is CASRGTGGPNEKLFF. Here the CDR3 DNA reads TGCGCCAGCAGAGGGACAGGGGGCCCAAATGAAAAACTGTTTTTT.

This clonotype has only a few counts. Since no conserved phenylalanine or tryptophan closes the CDR3, a read error is the likely cause. It is unclear where the CDR3 begins or ends on the DNA, so no DNA is shown, and the CDR3 is as TCRdb lists it. The rearrangement joins TRBV2 to TRBJ2-7; the table's D call of TRBD2 was not tested on the DNA. Germline values: CDR1 SNHLY, CDR2 FYNNEI. Including both end residues, the CDR3 is 13 amino acids long. CDR3 region: CASSESFLRREVL.

In this sample, this clonotype turned up many times. J is TRBJ1-1 and V is TRBV12-3 or TRBV12-4; tentative D call: TRBD1 (5 bases). Deletions cut 3 bases from V and 2 bases from J, with 10 bases between. There are 14 residues in the CDR3. This chain's CDR3 is CASSLSQGNTEAFF. DNA for the CDR3: TGTGCCAGCAGTTTGAGTCAGGGTAACACTGAAGCTTTCTTT.

This chain links TRBV4-2 with TRBJ1-2; D unresolved. Per the germline V gene, CDR1 is LGHNA and CDR2 is YNFKEQ. The CDR3 extends over 14 amino acids. V shed 3 bases and J shed 3 bases, with 11 bases lying between them. In nucleotides, the CDR3 is TGTGCCAGCAGCCAGCAACGGGGAGACTATGGCTACACCTTC. Protein: CASSQQRGDYGYTF.

This clonotype occurred a few times. The V and J genes are TRBV5-1 and TRBJ1-2; possible D gene TRBD1, 6 bases. The length of the CDR3 is 13 residues. Between the trimmed V and J ends, which lost 3 bases and 3 bases, there was a span of 9 bases. CDR1 SGHRS and CDR2 YFSETQ come from the germline V gene. CDR3 in DNA: TGCGCCAGCAGCTGGACAGCCGACTATGGCTACACCTTC. Encoded protein: CASSWTADYGYTF.

There are many counts of this clonotype. The CDR3 is CASSYPSSNYEQYF. Written as DNA, the CDR3 is TGTGCCAGCAGTTACCCCAGTTCCAACTACGAGCAGTACTTC. The chain couples TRBV6-2 or TRBV6-3 to TRBJ2-7; D call uncertain. Germline V gene sequence: CDR1 MNHEY, CDR2 SVGEGT. The CDR3 loop spans 14 amino acids. Between the trimmed V and J ends, which lost 2 bases and 3 bases, there was a span of 11 bases.

The genes are TRBV6-1 and TRBJ2-7; D remains unclear. This CDR3 comprises 14 residues. Trimming took 4 bases from V and 0 from J, leaving 10 bases between them. Germline CDR1 and CDR2: MNHNS and SASEGT. This chain's CDR3 is CASSVSRISYEQYF. DNA for the CDR3: TGTGCCAGCAGTGTAAGCAGGATCTCCTACGAGCAGTACTTC.

This clonotype has ten or more counts. The rearrangement joins TRBV20-1 to TRBJ2-1; 12 nucleotides align to TRBD2. V trimming: 6 bases; J trimming: 7 bases; junction bases outside the gene matches: 10. The length of the CDR3 is 15 residues. The V gene's germline CDR1 is DFQATT and CDR2 SNEGSKA (reference sequence). Here the CDR3 reads CSARSTSGRINEQFF. CDR3 bases: TGCAGTGCCCGCTCAACTAGCGGGAGGATAAATGAGCAGTTCTTC.

This clonotype occurred many times. The chain carries TRBV9 and TRBJ2-1; D call uncertain. In germline, CDR1 is SGDLS, CDR2 YYNGEE. This CDR3 is 15 amino acids long. V shed 1 base and J shed 5 bases, with 13 bases lying between them. The CDR3 sequence is CASSVSPTANNEQFF. The CDR3, as DNA: TGTGCCAGCAGCGTATCTCCTACAGCCAACAATGAGCAGTTCTTC.

The sample holds a few counts of this clonotype. The rearrangement uses TRBV9 and TRBJ2-6, with 7 positions matching TRBD1. The germline V gene has CDR1 SGDLS and CDR2 YYNGEE. J gave up 1 base and V 4 bases, and 5 bases lay outside the gene matches. The CDR3 is 16 residues long. The CDR3, as DNA: TGTGCCAGCAGCATCACGACAGGGTCTGGGGCCAACGTCCTGACTTTC. Translation: CASSITTGSGANVLTF.

This clonotype was recorded at least ten times. The chain has TRBV5-1 and TRBJ1-1, with D perhaps matching TRBD1 (5 bases). V was shortened by 7 bases and J by 6 bases, with 25 bases between the two germline ends. The V gene's germline CDR1 is SGHRS and CDR2 YFSETQ. The length of the CDR3 is 16 residues. CDR3 nucleotide sequence: TGCGCCAGCCTTCCCCGGGGGGACTTTACCTCTCCTGAAGCTTTCTTT. This sequence encodes CASLPRGDFTSPEAFF.

This clonotype was seen a handful of times. The chain joins TRBV6-5 to TRBJ1-2; D ambiguous. CDR1 is MNHEY and CDR2 is SVGAGI in the germline V gene. The CDR3 extends over 11 amino acids. Trimming took 4 bases from V and 5 from J, leaving 5 bases between them. The CDR3 is CASSSEYGYTF. CDR3 bases: TGTGCCAGCAGTTCAGAGTATGGCTACACCTTC.

The chain employs TRBV5-6 and TRBJ1-2; no definite D call. This CDR3 is built from 13 residues. Germline loops: CDR1 SGHDT, CDR2 YYEEEE. V lost 4 bases, J lost 0 bases, and 7 bases lay in between. In nucleotides, the CDR3 is TGTGCCAGCAGCCCCAGGTCTAACTATGGCTACACCTTC. As protein: CASSPRSNYGYTF.

In its sample, this clonotype was seen many times. J is TRBJ2-1 and V is TRBV9; no firm D call. Germline V gene lookup returns CDR1 SGDLS and CDR2 YYNGEE. V lost 0 bases, J lost 0 bases, and 13 bases lay in between. CDR3 length: 17 amino acids. DNA for the CDR3: TGTGCCAGCAGCGTAGATCCAAACCCGAGCTCCTACAATGAGCAGTTCTTC. Protein sequence: CASSVDPNPSSYNEQFF.

This clonotype was detected ten times or more. The chain employs TRBV7-2 and TRBJ2-7; 8 nucleotides match TRBD2. The CDR3 totals 17 residues. From germline, CDR1 is SGHTA and CDR2 FQGNSA. The V gene end was trimmed by 0 bases and the J gene end by 0 bases; junction bases not matched to a gene: 7. The CDR3 sequence: CASSLAGSGKSSYEQYF. The CDR3 coding sequence is TGTGCCAGCAGCTTAGCGGGTAGCGGGAAGAGCTCCTACGAGCAGTACTTC.